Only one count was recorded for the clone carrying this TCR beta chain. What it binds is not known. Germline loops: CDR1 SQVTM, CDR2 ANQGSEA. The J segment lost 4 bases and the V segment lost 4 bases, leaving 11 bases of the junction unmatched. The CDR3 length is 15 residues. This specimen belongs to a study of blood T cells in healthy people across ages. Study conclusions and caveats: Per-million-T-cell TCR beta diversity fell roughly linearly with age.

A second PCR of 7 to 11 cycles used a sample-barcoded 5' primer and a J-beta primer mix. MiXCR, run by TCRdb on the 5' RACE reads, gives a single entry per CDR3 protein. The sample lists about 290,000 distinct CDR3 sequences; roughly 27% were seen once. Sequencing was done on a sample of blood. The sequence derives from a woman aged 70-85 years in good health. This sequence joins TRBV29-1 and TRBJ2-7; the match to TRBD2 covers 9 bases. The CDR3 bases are TGCAGCGTTGGTGGGGGTAGCGGGAGTATATACGAGCAGTACTTC. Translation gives CSVGGGSGSIYEQYF.